This entry features one T cell receptor beta chain sequence. The sample holds one count of this clone. Its specific antigen is unknown. No much larger clone exists at a distance of one base, and base qualities are not known. The sample belongs to a study of blood T cell repertoires in COVID-19 (dated by TCRdb to the early 2020s). With respect to the entire study: The collaborator samples originated in the United States, Italy and Spain and spanned the acute and convalescent phases of COVID-19. The dataset comprised deeply sampled blood TCRbeta repertoires from subjects exposed to, actively infected with, or recovered from COVID-19. The samples were drawn from the first 160 participants of the ongoing ImmuneRACE study and from more than 1,000 subjects provided by 6 global collaborators. Sample metadata almost always included a de-identified subject ID, COVID-19 status, age in years and sex. The repertoires were released in a freely available public database intended as a resource for research on the immune response to SARS-CoV-2. The material from the prospective study consisted of cDNA or gDNA derived from T cells, B-cell-depleted T cells, or PBMCs. Where available, HLA class I and class II types were obtained from metadata supplied by the sample provider rather than from assay-based typing. What the research found in general, with its limitations: Clinical and demographic metadata were provided uncurated, with the amount varying by source and participant.

At one collaborating source in Seattle, patients were enrolled during active infection and were followed longitudinally through the course of disease. Each collaborating institution followed its own protocols to collect whole blood in K2EDTA tubes. Collaborator samples were shipped for TCRbeta analysis as frozen whole blood, isolated PBMCs, or DNA extracted from either sample type. The CDR3 holds 14 amino acids from the cysteine to the phenylalanine. The sequence is cut down to CDR3 DNA, 42 bases in frame from base 1. V drops 2 bases and J drops 2 bases, leaving 7 bases in between. The germline V gene (reference sequence) specifies LNHDA as CDR1 and SQIVND as CDR2. TCRbeta CDR3 regions were amplified from genomic DNA by means of the immunoSEQ Assay, a bias-controlled multiplex PCR. In the original analysis: Nucleated cell counts per sample were estimated from amplification of reference gene primers within the assay. To quantify the absolute abundance of each unique TCRbeta CDR3 rearrangement, sequence reads were collapsed and filtered. For each sample, productive Simpson clonality was calculated by taking the square root of Simpson's diversity index across productive rearrangements. TCRdb mirrors the immuneACCESS table, restricted to in-frame sequences. Some clones are absent from its copies; in checked studies, under half trace to an unresolved V gene, and the reason for the others is unknown. V and J calls and clone size come straight from that table; D and trimming were deduced from the DNA. The sample table lists a few hundred thousand clones, more than 85% of them with a count of one. Jointly, the top ten make up 2.6% of the sample.

Specimen: peripheral blood. This TCR came from a young adult with COVID-19, enrolled during active disease. The chain uses TRBV19 and TRBJ2-1, with TRBD1 as a weak D call on 5 bases. The DNA reads TGTGCCAGTAGTATACAGGGCGCCTACAATGAGCAGTTCTTC. It translates as CASSIQGAYNEQFF.